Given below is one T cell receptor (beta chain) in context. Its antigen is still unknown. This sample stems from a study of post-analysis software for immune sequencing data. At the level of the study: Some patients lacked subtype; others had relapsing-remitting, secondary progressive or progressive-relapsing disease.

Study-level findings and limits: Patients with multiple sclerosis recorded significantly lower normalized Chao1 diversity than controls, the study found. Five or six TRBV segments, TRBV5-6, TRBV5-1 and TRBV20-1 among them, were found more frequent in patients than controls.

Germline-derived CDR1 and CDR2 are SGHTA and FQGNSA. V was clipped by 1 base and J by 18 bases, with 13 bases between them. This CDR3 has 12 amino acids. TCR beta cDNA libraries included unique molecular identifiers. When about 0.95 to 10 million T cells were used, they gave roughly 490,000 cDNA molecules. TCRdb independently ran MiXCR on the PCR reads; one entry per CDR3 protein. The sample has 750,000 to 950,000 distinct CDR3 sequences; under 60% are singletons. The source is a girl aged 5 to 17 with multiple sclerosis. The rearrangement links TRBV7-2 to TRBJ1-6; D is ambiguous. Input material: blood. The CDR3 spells CASSLDFYQPHF. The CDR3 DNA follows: TGTGCCAGCAGCTTAGATTTCTACCAGCCCCACTTT.